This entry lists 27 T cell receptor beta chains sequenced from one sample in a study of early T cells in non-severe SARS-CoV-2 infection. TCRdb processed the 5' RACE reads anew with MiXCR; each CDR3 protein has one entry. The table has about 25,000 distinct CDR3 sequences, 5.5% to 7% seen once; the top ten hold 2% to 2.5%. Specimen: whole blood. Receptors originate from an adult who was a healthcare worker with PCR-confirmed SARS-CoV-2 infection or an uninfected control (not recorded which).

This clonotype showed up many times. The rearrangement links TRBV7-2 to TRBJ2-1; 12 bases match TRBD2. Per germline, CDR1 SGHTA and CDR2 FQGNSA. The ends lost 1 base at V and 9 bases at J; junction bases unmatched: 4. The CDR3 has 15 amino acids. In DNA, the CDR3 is TGTGCCAGCAGCTTAGGACTAGCGGGGGTTGTTGAGCAGTTCTTC. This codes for CASSLGLAGVVEQFF.

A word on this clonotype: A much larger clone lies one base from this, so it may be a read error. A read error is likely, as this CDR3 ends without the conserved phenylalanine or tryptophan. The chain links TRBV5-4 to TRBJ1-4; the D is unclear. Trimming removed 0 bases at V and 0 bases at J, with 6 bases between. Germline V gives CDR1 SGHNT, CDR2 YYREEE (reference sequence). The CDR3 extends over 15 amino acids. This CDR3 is CASSLGGSTNEKLFS. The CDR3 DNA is TGTGCCAGCAGCTTGGGGGGATCAACTAATGAAAAACTGTTTTCT.

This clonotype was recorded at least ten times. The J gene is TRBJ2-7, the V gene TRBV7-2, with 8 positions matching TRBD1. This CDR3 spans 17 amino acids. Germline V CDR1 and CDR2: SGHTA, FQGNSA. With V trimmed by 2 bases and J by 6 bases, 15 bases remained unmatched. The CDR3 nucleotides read TGTGCCAGCAGCTTAACCCCCTCCACAGGGGGAACCGGCGAGCAGTACTTC. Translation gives CASSLTPSTGGTGEQYF.

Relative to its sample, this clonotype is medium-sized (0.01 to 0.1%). The CDR3 here is CATSREIAGTSDTQYF. As DNA, the CDR3 is TGTGCCACCAGCAGGGAAATAGCGGGGACTTCAGATACGCAGTATTTT. The chain is built from TRBV15 and TRBJ2-3; TRBD2 aligns across 8 bases. V dropped 3 bases and J dropped 4; count of bases not matched to a gene: 9. Germline loops: CDR1 LNHNV, CDR2 YYDKDF (reference sequence). The CDR3 runs 16 residues.

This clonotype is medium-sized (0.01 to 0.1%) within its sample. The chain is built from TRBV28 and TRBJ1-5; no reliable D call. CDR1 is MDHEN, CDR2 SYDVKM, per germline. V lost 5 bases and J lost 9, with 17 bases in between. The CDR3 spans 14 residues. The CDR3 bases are TGTGCCAGCAGTCCACCGGACTTTTTTTGGCCCCAGCATTTT. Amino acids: CASSPPDFFWPQHF.

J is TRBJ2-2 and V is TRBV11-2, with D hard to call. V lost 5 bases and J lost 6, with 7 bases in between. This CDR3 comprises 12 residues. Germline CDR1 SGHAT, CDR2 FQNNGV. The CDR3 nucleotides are TGTGCCAGCAGCCTCGAGGCCGGGGAGCTGTTTTTT. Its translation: CASSLEAGELFF.

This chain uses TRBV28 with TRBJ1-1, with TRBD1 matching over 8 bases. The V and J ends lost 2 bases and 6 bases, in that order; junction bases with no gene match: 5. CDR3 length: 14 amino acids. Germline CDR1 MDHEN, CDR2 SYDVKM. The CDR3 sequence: CASSLVDRDAEAFF. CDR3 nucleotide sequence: TGTGCCAGCAGTTTAGTGGACAGGGACGCTGAAGCTTTCTTT. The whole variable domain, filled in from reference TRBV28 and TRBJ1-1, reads DVKVTQSSRYLVKRTGEKVFLECVQDMDHENMFWYRQDPGLGLRLIYFSYDVKMKEKGDIPEGYSVSREKKERFSLILESASTNQTSMYLCASSLVDRDAEAFFGQGTRLTVV.

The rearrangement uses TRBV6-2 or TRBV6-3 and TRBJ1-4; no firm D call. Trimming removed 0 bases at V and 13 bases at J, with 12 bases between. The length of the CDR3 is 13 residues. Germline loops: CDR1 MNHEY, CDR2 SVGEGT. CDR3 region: CASSYSAAPRLFF. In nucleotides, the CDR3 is TGTGCCAGCAGTTACTCAGCGGCACCCCGACTGTTTTTT.

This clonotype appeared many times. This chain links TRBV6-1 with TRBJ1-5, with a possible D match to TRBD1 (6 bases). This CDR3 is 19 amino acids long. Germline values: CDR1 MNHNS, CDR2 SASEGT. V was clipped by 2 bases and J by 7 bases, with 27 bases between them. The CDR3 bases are TGTGCCAGCAGTGAAAGGGGGGCGTCAATCCTTGGCGGAAGGCAGCCCCAGCATTTT. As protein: CASSERGASILGGRQPQHF.

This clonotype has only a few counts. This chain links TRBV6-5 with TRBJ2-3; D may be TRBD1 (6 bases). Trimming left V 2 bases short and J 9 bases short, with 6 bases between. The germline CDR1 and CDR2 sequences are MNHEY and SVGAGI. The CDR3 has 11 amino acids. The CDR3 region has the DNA TGTGCCAGCAGTTACAGGGGGACGCAGTATTTT. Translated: CASSYRGTQYF.

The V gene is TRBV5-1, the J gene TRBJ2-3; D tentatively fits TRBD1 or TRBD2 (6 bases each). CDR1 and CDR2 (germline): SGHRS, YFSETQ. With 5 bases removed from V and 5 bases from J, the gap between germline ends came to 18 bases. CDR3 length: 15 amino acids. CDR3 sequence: CASSPEGGRVDTQYF. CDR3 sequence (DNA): TGCGCCAGCAGTCCAGAAGGGGGGCGCGTAGATACGCAGTATTTT.

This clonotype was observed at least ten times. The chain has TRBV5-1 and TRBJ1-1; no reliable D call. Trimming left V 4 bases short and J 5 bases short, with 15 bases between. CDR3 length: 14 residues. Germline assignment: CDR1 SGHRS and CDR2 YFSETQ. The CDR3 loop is CASSHEPPGTEAFF. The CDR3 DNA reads TGCGCCAGCAGCCACGAACCCCCGGGGACTGAAGCTTTCTTT.

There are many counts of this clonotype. The CDR3 is CASSPVGTAYEQYF. The CDR3, as DNA: TGTGCCAGCTCACCAGTGGGGACAGCCTACGAGCAGTACTTC. The chain recombines TRBV18 with TRBJ2-7; TRBD1 aligns across 7 bases. Looked up from germline, CDR1 is KGHSH and CDR2 is LQKENI. The CDR3 loop spans 14 amino acids. V shed 2 bases and J 2 bases; nucleotides not matched to a gene: 3.

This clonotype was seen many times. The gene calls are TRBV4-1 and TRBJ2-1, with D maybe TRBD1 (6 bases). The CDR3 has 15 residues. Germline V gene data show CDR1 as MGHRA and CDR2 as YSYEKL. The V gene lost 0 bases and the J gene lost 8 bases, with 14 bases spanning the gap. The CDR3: CASSQDPGARDEQFF. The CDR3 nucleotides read TGCGCCAGCAGCCAAGATCCAGGGGCAAGGGATGAGCAGTTCTTC.

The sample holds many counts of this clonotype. The CDR3 DNA reads TGTGCCAGCAGTTTATTCTCCGGGACAGGGTGGGATCAGCCCCAGCATTTT. As protein: CASSLFSGTGWDQPQHF. The gene calls are TRBV28 and TRBJ1-5; TRBD1 matches 9 bases. The V segment lost 1 base and the J segment 5 bases; nucleotides outside the gene matches: 9. This CDR3 comprises 17 residues. CDR1 is MDHEN and CDR2 is SYDVKM in the germline V gene.

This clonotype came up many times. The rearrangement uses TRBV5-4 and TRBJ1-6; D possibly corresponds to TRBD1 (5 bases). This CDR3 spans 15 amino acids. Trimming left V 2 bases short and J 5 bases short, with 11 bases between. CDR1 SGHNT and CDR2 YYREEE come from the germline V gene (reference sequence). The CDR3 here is CASSLGEPNNSPLHF. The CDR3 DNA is TGTGCCAGCAGCTTAGGGGAACCCAATAATTCACCCCTCCACTTT.

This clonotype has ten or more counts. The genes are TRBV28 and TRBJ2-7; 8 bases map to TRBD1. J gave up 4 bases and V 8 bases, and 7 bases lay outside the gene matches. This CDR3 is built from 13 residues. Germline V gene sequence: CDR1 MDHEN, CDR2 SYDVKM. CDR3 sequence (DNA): TGTGCCAGCCTGGACAGGGTGCCGTACGAGCAGTACTTC. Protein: CASLDRVPYEQYF.

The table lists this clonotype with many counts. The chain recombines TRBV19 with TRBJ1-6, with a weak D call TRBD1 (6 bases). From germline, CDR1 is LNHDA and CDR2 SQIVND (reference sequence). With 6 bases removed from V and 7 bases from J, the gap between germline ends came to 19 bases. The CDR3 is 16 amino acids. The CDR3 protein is CASSREIQGTNSPLHF. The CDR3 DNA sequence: TGTGCCAGTAGCAGGGAAATACAGGGAACGAATTCACCCCTCCACTTT. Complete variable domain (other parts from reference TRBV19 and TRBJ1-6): DGGITQSPKYLFRKEGQNVTLSCEQNLNHDAMYWYRQDPGQGLRLIYYSQIVNDFQKGDIAEGYSVSREKKESFPLTVTSAQKNPTAFYLCASSREIQGTNSPLHFGNGTRLTVT.

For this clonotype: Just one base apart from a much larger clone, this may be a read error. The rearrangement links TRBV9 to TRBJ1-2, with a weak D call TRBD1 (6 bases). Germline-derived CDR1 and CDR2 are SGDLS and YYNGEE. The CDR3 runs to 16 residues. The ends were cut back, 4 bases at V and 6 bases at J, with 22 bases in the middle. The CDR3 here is CASSPYQGGVPHGYTF. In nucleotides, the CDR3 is TGTGCCAGCAGCCCTTACCAAGGGGGGGTCCCCCATGGCTACACCTTC.

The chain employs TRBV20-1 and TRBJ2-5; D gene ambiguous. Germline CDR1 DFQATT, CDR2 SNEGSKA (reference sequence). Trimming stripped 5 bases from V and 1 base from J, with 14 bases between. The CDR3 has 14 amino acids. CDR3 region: CSARNSLSQETQYF. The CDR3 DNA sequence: TGCAGTGCTCGGAACAGCCTCTCCCAAGAGACCCAGTACTTC.

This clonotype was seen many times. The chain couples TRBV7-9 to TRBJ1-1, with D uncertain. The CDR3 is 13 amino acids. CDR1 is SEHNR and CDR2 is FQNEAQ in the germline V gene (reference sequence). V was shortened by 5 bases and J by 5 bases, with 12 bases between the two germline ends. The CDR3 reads CASSPREVTEAFF. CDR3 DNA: TGTGCCAGCAGCCCTAGAGAGGTAACTGAAGCTTTCTTT.

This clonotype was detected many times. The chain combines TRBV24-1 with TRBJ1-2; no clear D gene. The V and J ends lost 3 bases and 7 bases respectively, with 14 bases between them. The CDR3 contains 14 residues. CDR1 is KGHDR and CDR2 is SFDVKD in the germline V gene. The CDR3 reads CATSDRQAGIGYTF. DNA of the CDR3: TGTGCCACCAGTGATAGGCAGGCGGGTATTGGCTACACCTTC.

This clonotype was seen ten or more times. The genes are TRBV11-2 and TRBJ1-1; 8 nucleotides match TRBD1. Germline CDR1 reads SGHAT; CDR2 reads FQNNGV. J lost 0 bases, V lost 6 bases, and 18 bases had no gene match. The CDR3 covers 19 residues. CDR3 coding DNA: TGTGCCAGCAGATACTCGATTAACCACAGGGGGAGGCTGAACACTGAAGCTTTCTTT. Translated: CASRYSINHRGRLNTEAFF.

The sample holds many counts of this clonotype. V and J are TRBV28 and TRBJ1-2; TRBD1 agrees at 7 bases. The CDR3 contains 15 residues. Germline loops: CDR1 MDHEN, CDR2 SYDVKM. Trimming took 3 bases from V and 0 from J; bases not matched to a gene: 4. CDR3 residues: CASSFEGAPNYGYTF. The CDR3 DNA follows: TGTGCCAGCAGTTTCGAGGGGGCGCCTAACTATGGCTACACCTTC.

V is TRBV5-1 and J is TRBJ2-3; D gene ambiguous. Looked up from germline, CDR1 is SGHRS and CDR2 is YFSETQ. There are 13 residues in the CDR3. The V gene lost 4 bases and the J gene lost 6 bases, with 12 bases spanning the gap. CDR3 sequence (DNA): TGCGCCAGCAGCCCTGCCCCGACGGATACGCAGTATTTT. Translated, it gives CASSPAPTDTQYF.

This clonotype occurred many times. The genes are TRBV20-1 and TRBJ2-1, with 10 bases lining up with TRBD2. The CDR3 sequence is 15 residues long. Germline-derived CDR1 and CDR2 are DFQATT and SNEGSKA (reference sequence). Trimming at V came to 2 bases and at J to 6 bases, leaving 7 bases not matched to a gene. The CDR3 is CSARRSSGGSNEQFF. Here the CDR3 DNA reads TGCAGTGCTAGAAGGTCTAGCGGGGGTAGCAATGAGCAGTTCTTC.

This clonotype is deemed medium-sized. CDR3: CSVGDRGLSGANVLTF. The CDR3 bases are TGCAGCGTTGGGGACAGGGGGCTTTCTGGGGCCAACGTCCTGACTTTC. The chain links TRBV29-1 to TRBJ2-6; 12 nucleotides line up with TRBD1. V trimming: 4 bases; J trimming: 1 base; junction bases outside the gene matches: 2. Germline-derived CDR1 and CDR2 are SQVTM and ANQGSEA. CDR3 length: 16 amino acids.